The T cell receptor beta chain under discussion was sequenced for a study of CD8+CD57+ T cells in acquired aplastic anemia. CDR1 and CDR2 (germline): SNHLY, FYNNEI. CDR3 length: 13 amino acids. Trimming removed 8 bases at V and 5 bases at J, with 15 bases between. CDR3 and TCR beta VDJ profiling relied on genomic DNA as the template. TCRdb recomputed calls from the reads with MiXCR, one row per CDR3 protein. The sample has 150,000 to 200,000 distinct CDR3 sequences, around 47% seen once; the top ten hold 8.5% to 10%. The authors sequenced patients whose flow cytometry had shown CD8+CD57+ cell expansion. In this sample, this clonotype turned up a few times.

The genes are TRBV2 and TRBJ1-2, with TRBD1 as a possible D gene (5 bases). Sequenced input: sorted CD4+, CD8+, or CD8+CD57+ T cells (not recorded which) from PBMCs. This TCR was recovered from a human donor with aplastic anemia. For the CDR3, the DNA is TGTGCCAGCGCAAATCAGGGAAGGTATGGCTACACCTTC. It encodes CASANQGRYGYTF. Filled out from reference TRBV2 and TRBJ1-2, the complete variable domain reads EPEVTQTPSHQVTQMGQEVILRCVPISNHLYFYWYRQILGQKVEFLVSFYNNEISEKSEIFDDQFSVERPDGSNFTLKIRSTKLEDSAMYFCASANQGRYGYTFGSGTRLTVV.